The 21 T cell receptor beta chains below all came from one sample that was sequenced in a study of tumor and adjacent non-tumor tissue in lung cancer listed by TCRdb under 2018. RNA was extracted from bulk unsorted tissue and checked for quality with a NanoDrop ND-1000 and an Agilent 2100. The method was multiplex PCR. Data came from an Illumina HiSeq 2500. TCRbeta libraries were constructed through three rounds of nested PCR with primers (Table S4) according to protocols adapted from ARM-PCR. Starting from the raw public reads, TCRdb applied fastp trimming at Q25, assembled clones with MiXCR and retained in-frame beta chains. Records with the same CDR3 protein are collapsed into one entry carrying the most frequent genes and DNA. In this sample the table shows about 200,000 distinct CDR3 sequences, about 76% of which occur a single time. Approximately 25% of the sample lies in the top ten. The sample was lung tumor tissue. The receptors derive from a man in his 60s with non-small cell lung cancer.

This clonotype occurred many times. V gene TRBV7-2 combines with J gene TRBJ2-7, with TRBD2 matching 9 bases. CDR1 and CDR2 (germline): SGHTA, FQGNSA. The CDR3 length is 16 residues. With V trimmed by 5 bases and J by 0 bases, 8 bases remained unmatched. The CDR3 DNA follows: TGTGCCAGCAGCCCCTGGGGTAGCGGGAGCTCCTACGAGCAGTACTTC. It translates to CASSPWGSGSSYEQYF.

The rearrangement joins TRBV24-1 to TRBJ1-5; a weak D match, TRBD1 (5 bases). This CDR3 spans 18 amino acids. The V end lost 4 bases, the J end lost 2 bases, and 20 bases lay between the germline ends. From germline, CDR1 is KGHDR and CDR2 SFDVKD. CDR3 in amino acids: CATSDTGQAGKGNQPQHF. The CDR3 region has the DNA TGTGCCACCAGTGACACGGGGCAGGCGGGAAAGGGCAATCAGCCCCAGCATTTT.

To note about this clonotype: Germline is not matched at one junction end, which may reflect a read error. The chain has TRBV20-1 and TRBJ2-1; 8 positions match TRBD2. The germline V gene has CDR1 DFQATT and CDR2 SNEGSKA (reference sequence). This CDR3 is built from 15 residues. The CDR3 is CNARETSGVPNEQFF. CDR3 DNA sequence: TGCAATGCTAGAGAAACTAGCGGTGTACCCAATGAGCAGTTCTTC.

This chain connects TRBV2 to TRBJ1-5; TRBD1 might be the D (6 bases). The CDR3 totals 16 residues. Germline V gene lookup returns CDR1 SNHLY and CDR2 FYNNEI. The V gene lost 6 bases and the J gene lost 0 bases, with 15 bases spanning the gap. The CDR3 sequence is CASREQGGYSNQPQHF. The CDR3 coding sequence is TGTGCCAGCAGGGAACAGGGCGGTTATAGCAATCAGCCCCAGCATTTT.

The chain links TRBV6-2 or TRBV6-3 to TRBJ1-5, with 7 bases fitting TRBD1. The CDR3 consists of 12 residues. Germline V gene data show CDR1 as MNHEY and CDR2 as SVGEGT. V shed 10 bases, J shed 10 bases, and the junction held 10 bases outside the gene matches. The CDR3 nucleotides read TGTGCCAATGAGAGGGGGCGAGATCCCCAGCATTTT. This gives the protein CANERGRDPQHF.

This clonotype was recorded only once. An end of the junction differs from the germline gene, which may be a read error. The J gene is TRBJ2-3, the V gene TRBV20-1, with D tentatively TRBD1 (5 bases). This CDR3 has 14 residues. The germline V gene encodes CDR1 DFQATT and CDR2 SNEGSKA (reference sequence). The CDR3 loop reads CSASGGWKTDTQCF. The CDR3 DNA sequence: TGCAGTGCTAGTGGTGGGTGGAAGACAGATACGCAGTGTTTT.

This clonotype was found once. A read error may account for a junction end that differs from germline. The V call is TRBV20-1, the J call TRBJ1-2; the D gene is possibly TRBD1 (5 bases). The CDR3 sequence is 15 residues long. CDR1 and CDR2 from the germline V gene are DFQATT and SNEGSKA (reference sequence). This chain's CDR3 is CGASPPGGESYGYTF. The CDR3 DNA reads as TGCGGTGCTAGCCCCCCCGGGGGGGAGAGCTATGGCTACACCTTC.

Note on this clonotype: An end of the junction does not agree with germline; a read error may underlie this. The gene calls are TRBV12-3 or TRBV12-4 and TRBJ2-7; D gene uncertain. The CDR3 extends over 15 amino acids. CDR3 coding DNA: TGTGCCAGCAGTCCCCCACCAGGATATCCATACGAGGAGTACTTC. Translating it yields CASSPPPGYPYEEYF.

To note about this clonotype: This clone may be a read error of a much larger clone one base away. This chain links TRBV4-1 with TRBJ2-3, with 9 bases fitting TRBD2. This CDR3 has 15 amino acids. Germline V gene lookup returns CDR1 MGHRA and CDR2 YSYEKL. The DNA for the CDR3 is TGCGCCAGCAGCCAAGGCGGCGGGAGGGCAGATACGCGGTATTTT. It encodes CASSQGGGRADTRYF.

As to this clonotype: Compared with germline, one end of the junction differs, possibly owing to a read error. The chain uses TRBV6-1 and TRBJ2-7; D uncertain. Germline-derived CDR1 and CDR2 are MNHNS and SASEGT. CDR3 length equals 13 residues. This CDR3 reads CASSETMAYEQCF. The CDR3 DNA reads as TGTGCCAGCAGCGAAACCATGGCCTACGAGCAGTGCTTC.

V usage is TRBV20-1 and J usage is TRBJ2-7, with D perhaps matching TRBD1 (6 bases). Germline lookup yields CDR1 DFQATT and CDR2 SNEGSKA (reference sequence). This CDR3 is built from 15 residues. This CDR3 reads CNSRDFDRSSYEQYF. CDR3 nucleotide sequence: TGCAATTCTAGAGATTTCGACAGGTCCTCCTACGAGCAGTACTTC.

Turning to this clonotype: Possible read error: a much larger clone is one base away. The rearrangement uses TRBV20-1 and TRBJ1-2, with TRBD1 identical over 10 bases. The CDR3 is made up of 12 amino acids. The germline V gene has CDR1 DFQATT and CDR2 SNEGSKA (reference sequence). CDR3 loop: CRGTGDNYGYIF. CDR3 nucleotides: TGCAGGGGGACAGGGGATAACTATGGCTACATCTTC.

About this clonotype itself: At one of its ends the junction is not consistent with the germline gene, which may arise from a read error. Here the CDR3 DNA reads TGTGCCATCAGTTTCGGAGGCCAGCCTCAAGAGCAGTACTTC. Encoded protein: CAISFGGQPQEQYF. The rearrangement links TRBV12-3 or TRBV12-4 to TRBJ2-7; D possibly corresponds to TRBD2 (5 bases). The CDR3 has 14 amino acids.

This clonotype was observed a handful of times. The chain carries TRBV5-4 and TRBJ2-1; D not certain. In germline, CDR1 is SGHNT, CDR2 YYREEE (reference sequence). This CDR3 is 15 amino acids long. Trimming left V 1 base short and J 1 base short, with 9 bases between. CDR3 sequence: CASSLNAVSYNEQFF. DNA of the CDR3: TGTGCCAGCAGCTTGAATGCGGTTTCCTACAATGAGCAGTTCTTC.

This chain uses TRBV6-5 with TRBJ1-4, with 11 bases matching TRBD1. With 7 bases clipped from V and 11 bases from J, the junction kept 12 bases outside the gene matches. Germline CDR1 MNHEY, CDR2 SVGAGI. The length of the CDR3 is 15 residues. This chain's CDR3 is CASNRGQGAFDKLFF. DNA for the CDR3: TGTGCCAGCAACCGCGGACAGGGGGCATTTGACAAACTGTTTTTT.

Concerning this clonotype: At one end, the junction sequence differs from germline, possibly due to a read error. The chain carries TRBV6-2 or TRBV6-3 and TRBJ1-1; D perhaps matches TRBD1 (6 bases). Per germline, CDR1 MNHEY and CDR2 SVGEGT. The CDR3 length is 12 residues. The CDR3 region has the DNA TGTGCCGGCAGTGGGTCAGGGGATAAAGCTTTCTTT. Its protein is CAGSGSGDKAFF.

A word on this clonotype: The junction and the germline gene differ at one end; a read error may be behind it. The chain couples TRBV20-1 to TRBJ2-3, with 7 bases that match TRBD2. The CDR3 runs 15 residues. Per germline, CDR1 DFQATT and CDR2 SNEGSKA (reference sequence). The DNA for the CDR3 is TGCAGTGCTAGAGAAGCGGGGCTTAGCACATATACGCAGTATTTT. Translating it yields CSAREAGLSTYTQYF.

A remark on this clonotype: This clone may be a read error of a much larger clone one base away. The CDR3 loop is CVSRSGLSAETQYF. The CDR3 DNA sequence: TGTGTCAGCAGGTCGGGGCTCTCTGCCGAGACCCAGTACTTC. This chain links TRBV6-1 with TRBJ2-5; D tentatively fits TRBD1 or TRBD2 (5 bases each). CDR1 is MNHNS, CDR2 SASEGT, per germline. The CDR3 covers 14 residues.

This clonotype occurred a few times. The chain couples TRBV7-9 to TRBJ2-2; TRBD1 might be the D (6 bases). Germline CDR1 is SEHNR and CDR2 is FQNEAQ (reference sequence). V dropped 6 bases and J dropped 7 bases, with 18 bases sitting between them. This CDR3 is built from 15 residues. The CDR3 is CASRSYRAPGGELFF. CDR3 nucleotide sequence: TGTGCCAGCAGGTCATACAGGGCCCCAGGCGGGGAGCTGTTTTTT.

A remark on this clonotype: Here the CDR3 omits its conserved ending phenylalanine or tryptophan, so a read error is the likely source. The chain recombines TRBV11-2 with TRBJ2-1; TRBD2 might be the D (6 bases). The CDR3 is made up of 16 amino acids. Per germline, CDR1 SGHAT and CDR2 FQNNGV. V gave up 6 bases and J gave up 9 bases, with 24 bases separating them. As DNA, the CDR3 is TGTGCCAGCAGACAAGCAGAGGGGACGGGACTGACTGAGCAGTTCTTA. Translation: CASRQAEGTGLTEQFL.

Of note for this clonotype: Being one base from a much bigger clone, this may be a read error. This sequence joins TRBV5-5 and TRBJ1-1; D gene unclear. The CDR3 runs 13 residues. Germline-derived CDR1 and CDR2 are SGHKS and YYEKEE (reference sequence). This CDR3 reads CASSSSENTEVFF. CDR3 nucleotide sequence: TGTGCCAGCAGCTCTTCAGAGAACACTGAAGTTTTCTTT.